The clone carrying this TCR beta chain is a singleton in its sample. The CDR3 runs to 14 residues. Germline CDR1 and CDR2: KGHSH and LQKENI. V was cut by 3 bases and J by 3 bases, with 12 bases left in between. The source of the sample is a study of blood T cell repertoires in COVID-19. Looking at the study overall: Recovery meant two consecutive negative NP/OP PCR tests, professional clearance, or resolved symptoms.

Repertoires were generated with immunoSEQ multiplex PCR, while TCRdb's copy carries only in-frame clones and drops some. The sample contains 210,000 or so clones, around 85% of which appear only once. The material sequenced was PBMCs or T cells enriched from blood (not recorded which). This chain uses TRBV18 with TRBJ2-7, with D possibly TRBD1 on 5 matching bases. The sequence derives from a woman in her fifties or sixties in a cohort exposed to, infected with or recovered from COVID-19 (not recorded which). CDR3 sequence reads: CASSPGRVNYEQYF. CDR3 bases: TGTGCCAGCTCACCGGGCAGGGTCAACTACGAGCAGTACTTC.